This entry lists 12 T cell receptor beta chains sequenced from one sample in a study of T cells in Graves' hyperthyroidism and ophthalmopathy. Amplified TCR beta CDR3 regions came from RNA transcripts. The primer set for the first-round RT-PCR of the TCR CDR3 was HTBI. TCRdb re-analysed the multiplex PCR reads in MiXCR, keeping a single row per CDR3 protein. The data hold hundreds of thousands of distinct CDR3 sequences, with roughly 37% observed a single time. The sequencing input was blood. The receptors stem from a man aged 18-30 years with Graves' hyperthyroidism.

In this sample, this clonotype turned up many times. V is TRBV7-2 and J is TRBJ2-2, with unresolved D. CDR1 is SGHTA, CDR2 FQGNSA, per germline. The V and J ends lost 8 bases and 7 bases respectively, with 5 bases between them. The CDR3 runs to 10 residues. CDR3 DNA sequence: TGTGCCAGCTTAGTCGGGGAGCTGTTTTTT. Its translation: CASLVGELFF. Using reference TRBV7-2 and TRBJ2-2 for the parts outside the CDR3, the full variable domain is GAGVSQSPSNKVTEKGKDVELRCDPISGHTALYWYRQSLGQGLEFLIYFQGNSAPDKSGLPSDRFSAERTGGSVSTLTIQRTQQEDSAVYLCASLVGELFFGEGSRLTVL.

This clonotype has a handful of counts. This rearrangement joins TRBV20-1 to TRBJ1-4; D gene unclear. The CDR3 runs to 15 residues. Germline V gene sequence: CDR1 DFQATT, CDR2 SNEGSKA (reference sequence). Trimming shortened V by 1 base and J by 6 bases, and 15 bases separated the two germline ends. CDR3 in amino acids: CSARGLPSEHEKLFF. DNA for the CDR3: TGCAGTGCTAGAGGACTCCCCAGCGAGCATGAAAAACTGTTTTTT.

This clonotype was seen a handful of times. The rearrangement joins TRBV5-1 to TRBJ2-7; D may be TRBD1 or TRBD2 (5 bases each). The CDR3 is 14 amino acids. Germline V gene sequence: CDR1 SGHRS, CDR2 YFSETQ. V lost 0 bases and J 5 bases, leaving 12 bases between the germline ends. This CDR3 is CASSLAAGRDEQYF. The DNA of the CDR3 is TGCGCCAGCAGCTTGGCGGCAGGGAGAGACGAGCAGTACTTC. The whole variable domain, filled in from reference TRBV5-1 and TRBJ2-7, reads KAGVTQTPRYLIKTRGQQVTLSCSPISGHRSVSWYQQTPGQGLQFLFEYFSETQRNKGNFPGRFSGRQFSNSRSEMNVSTLELGDSALYLCASSLAAGRDEQYFGPGTRLTVT.

V and J are TRBV15 and TRBJ2-7; 14 nucleotides agree with TRBD2. The DNA end favors TRBJ2-5, so the J call may be wrong. CDR1 LNHNV and CDR2 YYDKDF come from the germline V gene (reference sequence). CDR3 length: 14 residues. CDR3 nucleotides: TGTGCCACTCGGACTAGCGGGAGGACGGAGACCCAGTACTTC. This gives the protein CATRTSGRTETQYF.

The sample holds a few counts of this clonotype. The genes are TRBV7-6 and TRBJ1-1; unclear D gene. This CDR3 contains 16 residues. The germline V and J ends were trimmed by 1 base and 0 bases, with 12 bases remaining between them. Germline CDR1 reads SGHVS; CDR2 reads FNYEAQ. CDR3 bases: TGTGCCAGCAGCTTAGAAGGTGGGGTCGTGAACACTGAAGCTTTCTTT. The encoded protein is CASSLEGGVVNTEAFF.

The table lists this clonotype with many counts. The chain joins TRBV15 to TRBJ2-7; D possibly matches TRBD1 or TRBD2 (6 bases each). This CDR3 comprises 16 residues. Trimming shortened V by 2 bases and J by 2 bases, and 16 bases separated the two germline ends. CDR1 is LNHNV and CDR2 is YYDKDF in the germline V gene (reference sequence). DNA of the CDR3: TGTGCCACCAGCAGATCGAGGGGGGCAGGTGCCTACGAGCAGTACTTC. This gives the protein CATSRSRGAGAYEQYF.

This clonotype was seen at least ten times. V is TRBV20-1 and J is TRBJ1-1; TRBD1 might be the D (5 bases). Germline V gene lookup returns CDR1 DFQATT and CDR2 SNEGSKA (reference sequence). The CDR3 is 12 residues long. Between the trimmed V and J ends, which lost 3 bases and 6 bases, there was a span of 11 bases. The CDR3 sequence is CSASRAIAEAFF. The DNA for the CDR3 is TGCAGTGCTAGCAGGGCAATCGCTGAAGCTTTCTTT.

The chain couples TRBV14 to TRBJ1-1, with 7 bases that match TRBD1. The J segment lost 4 bases and the V segment lost 2 bases, leaving 4 bases of the junction unmatched. Germline loops: CDR1 SGHDN, CDR2 FVKESK. The CDR3 is 14 amino acids. The CDR3 here is CASSQRGGSTEAFF. The DNA for the CDR3 is TGTGCCAGCAGCCAAAGAGGGGGCAGCACTGAAGCTTTCTTT. Variable domain in full (rest from reference TRBV14 and TRBJ1-1): EAGVTQFPSHSVIEKGQTVTLRCDPISGHDNLYWYRRVMGKEIKFLLHFVKESKQDESGMPNNRFLAERTGGTYSTLKVQPAELEDSGVYFCASSQRGGSTEAFFGQGTRLTVV.

This chain joins TRBV9 and TRBJ2-6; no reliable D call. Per germline, CDR1 SGDLS and CDR2 YYNGEE. There are 16 residues in the CDR3. The V and J ends lost 4 bases and 1 base respectively, with 12 bases between them. CDR3 loop: CASSPRHSSGANVLTF. The DNA of the CDR3 is TGTGCCAGCAGCCCAAGACACAGTTCTGGGGCCAACGTCCTGACTTTC.

V usage is TRBV7-2 and J usage is TRBJ2-7, with TRBD2 identical over 9 bases. The germline V gene has CDR1 SGHTA and CDR2 FQGNSA. This CDR3 has 15 amino acids. The V and J ends lost 6 bases and 2 bases, in that order; junction bases with no gene match: 8. The CDR3 region is CASSSGSGGPYEQYF. The CDR3 DNA sequence: TGTGCCAGCAGTTCCGGTAGCGGGGGACCCTACGAGCAGTACTTC.

The chain joins TRBV29-1 to TRBJ2-7, with 15 bases lining up with TRBD2. The length of the CDR3 is 15 residues. The germline V gene encodes CDR1 SQVTM and CDR2 ANQGSEA. V shed 5 bases, J shed 7 bases, and the junction held 9 bases outside the gene matches. This chain's CDR3 is CSVKGLAGGGREQYF. The CDR3 DNA is TGCAGCGTTAAAGGACTAGCGGGAGGGGGCAGAGAGCAGTACTTC.

Details on this clonotype: Being one base from a much bigger clone, this may be a read error. CDR3 DNA: TGTGCCAGCAGTGAGGAGGGGCGGGAGTGGACCGGGGAGCTGTTTTTT. Protein sequence: CASSEEGREWTGELFF. The V and J genes are TRBV2 and TRBJ2-2, with 7 bases that match TRBD2. Germline CDR1 SNHLY, CDR2 FYNNEI. CDR3 length: 16 amino acids. The ends lost 3 bases at V and 5 bases at J; junction bases unmatched: 9.